This T cell receptor (beta chain) was captured by sequencing in a study of blood T cell repertoires in COVID-19. Study in general: Spain, Italy and the United States supplied samples that represented acute and convalescent COVID-19. T cells, B-cell-depleted T cells, or PBMCs provided the cDNA or gDNA that served as material.

The protocol was immunoSEQ multiplex PCR, while the TCRdb copy is restricted to in-frame clones and leaves out a portion. The table records 60,000 to 95,000 clones, more than 75% of them present only once. V was clipped by 7 bases and J by 4 bases; unmatched bases: 9. CDR1 is SNHLY and CDR2 is FYNNEI in the germline V gene. This CDR3 region has 15 residues. The sequence came from a human donor in a cohort sampled during active COVID-19. The V call is TRBV2, the J call TRBJ2-5; 10 bases agree with TRBD1. The sequenced sample consisted of peripheral blood. CDR3 nucleotide sequence: TGTGCCAGCATGCAAGGGACAGGGGTCCCAGAGACCCAGTACTTC. Its protein is CASMQGTGVPETQYF.